This T cell receptor delta chain came from a study of Vδ1+ human thymocytes. General observations from the study: Many TRG clonotypes were shared between donors; TRD repertoires were essentially private. Around 20% of thymic delta-chain sequences were Vdelta2, with few Vdelta3, unlike blood Vdelta1+ controls. In the thymus, TRG and TRD repertoires looked highly polyclonal with Gaussian CDR3 lengths.

Comment on this clone: Antigen: not known.

Extracted RNA was reverse transcribed into cDNA. Multiplex PCR used pooled V-gene forward primers and a constant-region reverse primer to amplify CDR3s. TCRdb re-called the multiplex PCR reads via CATT. The data hold about 75,000 delta-chain clones, with approximately 37% observed a single time. Germline V lookup: CDR1 TSWWSYY, CDR2 QGS. This CDR3 has 23 amino acids. V dropped 5 bases and J dropped 0 bases, with 37 bases sitting between them. The sorted cells were CD3+ Vdelta1+ Vdelta2- thymocytes from alphabeta-depleted thymus. Sequencing was carried out using Vdelta1+ gamma-delta thymocytes from the thymus. As for subset: FACS-sorted CD3+ TCRalphabeta- TCRVdelta1+ TCRVdelta2- thymocytes. The sequence was obtained from a boy under two years old who had congenital heart surgery. This chain uses TRDV1 with TRDJ1; TRDD2 or TRDD3 may be the D gene (7 bases each). CDR3 in amino acids: CALGNRRAFLGGTGDSDTDKLIF. In DNA form, the CDR3 reads TGTGCTCTTGGGAATCGTCGGGCCTTCCTTGGGGGTACTGGGGACTCCGACACCGATAAACTCATCTTT.